Shown below are 28 T cell receptor beta chains from a single sample sequenced in a study of blood T cell repertoires in COVID-19. Only in-frame clones appear in the TCRdb table, and some are missing; sequencing was by immunoSEQ multiplex PCR. The data show 150,000 or so clones, about 85% seen once. The specimen sequenced was peripheral blood. These receptors originate from a human donor in a cohort sampled during active COVID-19.

This clone appeared a few times. V usage is TRBV29-1 and J usage is TRBJ1-1; D is possibly TRBD1 (5 bases). The V gene's germline CDR1 is SQVTM and CDR2 ANQGSEA. This CDR3 is 11 amino acids long. Trimming left V 6 bases short and J 7 bases short, with 12 bases between. The CDR3 spells CSVQAGGEAFF. For the CDR3, the DNA is TGCAGCGTCCAGGCGGGGGGTGAAGCTTTCTTT.

This clone has only a few counts. The rearrangement uses TRBV14 and TRBJ2-7; weak D call: TRBD2 (5 bases). Looked up from germline, CDR1 is SGHDN and CDR2 is FVKESK. The CDR3 is 19 amino acids. V lost 3 bases and J lost 3, with 27 bases in between. The CDR3 DNA is TGTGCCAGCAGCCAGGAGATGCAGACTACTAAAGGTCCCCACTACGAGCAGTACTTC. Its protein is CASSQEMQTTKGPHYEQYF.

This CDR3 reads CASSFQGGGTEAFF. CDR3 nucleotide sequence: TGTGCCAGCAGCTTCCAAGGGGGGGGCACTGAAGCTTTCTTT. The rearrangement joins TRBV7-2 to TRBJ1-1, with D possibly being TRBD1 (6 bases). This CDR3 is built from 14 residues. Trimming pared 3 bases from V and 4 bases from J, leaving 12 bases between. Germline CDR1 reads SGHTA; CDR2 reads FQGNSA.

J is TRBJ1-3 and V is TRBV9; D remains unclear. This CDR3 spans 15 amino acids. Trimming shortened V by 3 bases and J by 4 bases, and 14 bases separated the two germline ends. The germline gives CDR1 SGDLS, CDR2 YYNGEE. CDR3: CASSGDPGGGNTIYF. In DNA form, the CDR3 reads TGTGCCAGCAGCGGAGATCCCGGAGGGGGAAACACCATATATTTT.

The genes are TRBV3-1 (or the pseudogene TRBV3-2) and TRBJ2-2; D is possibly TRBD2 (5 bases). Germline CDR1 LGHDT, CDR2 YNNKEL (reference sequence). V was cut by 4 bases and J by 6 bases, with 12 bases left in between. This CDR3 contains 14 residues. CDR3: CASSLRDVPGELFF. CDR3 in DNA: TGTGCCAGCAGCCTACGGGATGTCCCCGGGGAGCTGTTTTTT.

V gene TRBV15 combines with J gene TRBJ2-7; 13 nucleotides match TRBD2. The V gene end was trimmed by 2 bases and the J gene end by 3 bases; junction bases not matched to a gene: 7. In germline, CDR1 is LNHNV, CDR2 YYDKDF (reference sequence). The CDR3 length is 17 residues. CDR3 sequence (DNA): TGTGCCACCAGCAGATCCCGGACTAGCGGGAGAAACTACGAGCAGTACTTC. Translated: CATSRSRTSGRNYEQYF.

The chain uses TRBV2 and TRBJ1-3; the match to TRBD1 covers 10 bases. CDR1 is SNHLY and CDR2 is FYNNEI in the germline V gene. The CDR3 is made up of 15 amino acids. Losses at the gene ends were 7 bases for V and 0 bases for J; bases not matched to a gene: 3. The CDR3 nucleotides are TGTGCCAGCACCAGGACAGGGGGCTCTGGAAACACCATATATTTT. Protein product: CASTRTGGSGNTIYF.

The chain carries TRBV7-2 and TRBJ1-1, with 8 bases lining up with TRBD1. Trimming at V came to 4 bases and at J to 8 bases, leaving 12 bases not matched to a gene. Germline V CDR1 and CDR2: SGHTA, FQGNSA. The CDR3 runs 15 residues. CDR3 loop: CASSSRTGTADEAFF. CDR3 sequence (DNA): TGTGCCAGCAGCTCGAGGACAGGGACGGCGGACGAAGCTTTCTTT.

The CDR3: CASTFRSGVGETQYF. The CDR3 DNA is TGTGCCAGCACCTTCCGTTCGGGGGTTGGAGAGACCCAGTACTTC. The rearrangement joins TRBV7-9 to TRBJ2-5; D may be TRBD2 (6 bases). CDR3 length equals 15 residues. The V end was cut by 7 bases, the J end by 4 bases, with 19 bases between. Germline values: CDR1 SEHNR, CDR2 FQNEAQ (reference sequence).

This clone was seen just once. This chain links TRBV30 with TRBJ2-7; 8 bases line up with TRBD2. The V gene end was trimmed by 4 bases and the J gene end by 3 bases; junction bases not matched to a gene: 8. Germline V CDR1 and CDR2: GTSNPN, SVGIG (reference sequence). There are 14 residues in the CDR3. Here the CDR3 reads CAWKRPAGDYEQYF. The CDR3 DNA sequence: TGTGCCTGGAAGAGGCCAGCGGGAGACTACGAGCAGTACTTC.

Only one count was recorded for this clone. This chain links TRBV9 with TRBJ1-4, with a tentative D call TRBD1 (6 bases). CDR1 SGDLS and CDR2 YYNGEE come from the germline V gene. This CDR3 region has 14 residues. Between the trimmed V and J ends, which lost 5 bases and 2 bases, there was a span of 10 bases. As DNA, the CDR3 is TGTGCCAGCAGTCGGCAGGGGACTAATGAAAAACTGTTTTTT. Translating gives CASSRQGTNEKLFF.

V is TRBV3-1 (or the pseudogene TRBV3-2) and J is TRBJ2-6; 8 bases line up with TRBD1. This CDR3 comprises 18 residues. Germline assignment: CDR1 LGHDT and CDR2 YNNKEL (reference sequence). V shed 1 base, J shed 1 base, and the junction held 6 bases outside the gene matches. The CDR3 is CASSQGTGSPSGANVLTF. The CDR3 nucleotides are TGTGCCAGCAGCCAAGGGACAGGGTCACCTTCTGGGGCCAACGTCCTGACTTTC.

The chain recombines TRBV2 with TRBJ2-5, with 11 bases lining up with TRBD2. Germline V gene sequence: CDR1 SNHLY, CDR2 FYNNEI. The CDR3 loop spans 15 amino acids. The ends lost 1 base at V and 2 bases at J; junction bases unmatched: 0. CDR3 region: CASSEGLAGQETQYF. The DNA of the CDR3 is TGTGCCAGCAGTGAAGGACTAGCGGGACAAGAGACCCAGTACTTC.

The V call is TRBV5-1, the J call TRBJ1-4, with TRBD1 matching 7 bases. The V gene's germline CDR1 is SGHRS and CDR2 YFSETQ. The CDR3 sequence is 14 residues long. V lost 0 bases, J lost 7 bases, and 3 bases stayed unmatched. DNA for the CDR3: TGCGCCAGCAGCTTGGTTCAGGGGGTTGAAAAACTGTTTTTT. It encodes CASSLVQGVEKLFF.

The chain has TRBV5-4 and TRBJ2-1; 14 bases agree with TRBD2. With V trimmed by 3 bases and J by 2 bases, 4 bases remained unmatched. Germline CDR1 is SGHNT and CDR2 is YYREEE (reference sequence). CDR3 length: 17 amino acids. CDR3 residues: CASSSGTSGSPYNEQFF. The CDR3 DNA reads as TGTGCCAGCAGCTCCGGGACTAGCGGGAGCCCCTACAATGAGCAGTTCTTC.

This chain connects TRBV6-7 to TRBJ2-7; 7 bases align to TRBD2. TRBV6-7 is classed as an ORF, of uncertain function. V lost 4 bases and J lost 2; bases outside the gene matches: 8. This CDR3 spans 15 amino acids. The CDR3 sequence is CASSSSREDTYEQYF. The DNA of the CDR3 is TGTGCCAGCAGTTCATCCCGGGAGGATACCTACGAGCAGTACTTC.

The chain carries TRBV7-9 and TRBJ2-5, with 13 bases matching TRBD2. Per the germline V gene, CDR1 is SEHNR and CDR2 is FQNEAQ (reference sequence). This CDR3 has 16 amino acids. Trimming took 2 bases from V and 6 from J; bases not matched to a gene: 6. Written as DNA, the CDR3 is TGTGCCAGCAGCTTACCCAGACTAGCGGGAGGAAAGACCCAGTACTTC. As protein: CASSLPRLAGGKTQYF.

The chain couples TRBV2 to TRBJ2-7; D gene uncertain. CDR3 length: 12 amino acids. Trimming took 7 bases from V and 4 from J, leaving 11 bases between them. Germline V CDR1 and CDR2: SNHLY, FYNNEI. This CDR3 reads CASISGTYEQYF. DNA for the CDR3: TGTGCCAGCATTTCAGGAACGTACGAGCAGTACTTC.

The rearrangement links TRBV6-2 or TRBV6-3 to TRBJ2-1, with 11 nucleotides matching TRBD1. The CDR3 runs to 15 residues. Germline loops: CDR1 MNHEY, CDR2 SVGEGT. The J segment lost 8 bases and the V segment lost 6 bases, leaving 9 bases of the junction unmatched. The CDR3 region is CASRPPGQGDDEQFF. The DNA of the CDR3 is TGTGCCAGCAGACCTCCGGGACAGGGGGATGATGAGCAGTTCTTC.

The J gene is TRBJ2-7, the V gene TRBV5-1; D possibly corresponds to TRBD1 (5 bases). This CDR3 is 15 amino acids long. Trimming cost V 0 bases and J 4 bases, with 14 bases left between them. Looked up from germline, CDR1 is SGHRS and CDR2 is YFSETQ. CDR3 nucleotides: TGCGCCAGCAGCTTGGCCCCGGTAGGGGATTACGAGCAGTACTTC. Amino acids: CASSLAPVGDYEQYF.

This rearrangement joins TRBV7-2 to TRBJ1-1; D unresolved. Germline-derived CDR1 and CDR2 are SGHTA and FQGNSA. The CDR3 extends over 13 amino acids. Trimming took off 0 bases at V and 6 bases at J, with 8 bases between the two ends. The CDR3, as DNA: TGTGCCAGCAGCTTAGCATCGGTCTCTGAAGCTTTCTTT. Translation: CASSLASVSEAFF.

Details on this clone: Mismatch with germline at one junction end may stem from a read error. V gene TRBV7-7 combines with J gene TRBJ2-3; no definite D call. The germline V gene encodes CDR1 SSHAT and CDR2 FNYEAQ (reference sequence). The CDR3 has 15 residues. CDR3 DNA: TGTGCTAGCAGCTTAGGAGCGTCTATCACAGATACGCAGTATTTT. Translation: CASSLGASITDTQYF.

The V call is TRBV7-6, the J call TRBJ2-7, with 10 positions matching TRBD1. CDR3 length: 15 residues. The junction had 3 bases not matched to a gene; V was cut back by 4 bases and J by 0 bases. Germline-derived CDR1 and CDR2 are SGHVS and FNYEAQ. CDR3 sequence: CASSSRQGASYEQYF. CDR3 in DNA: TGTGCCAGCAGCTCAAGACAGGGGGCCTCCTACGAGCAGTACTTC.

V is TRBV7-6 and J is TRBJ2-1; 8 bases are a match to TRBD2. The CDR3 covers 15 residues. Trimming removed 0 bases from V and 8 bases from J; junction bases left unmatched: 6. The germline gives CDR1 SGHVS, CDR2 FNYEAQ. The chain's CDR3 is CASSLATGGPYEQFF. CDR3 nucleotides: TGTGCCAGCAGCTTAGCGACGGGAGGGCCATATGAGCAGTTCTTC. Full variable domain (missing parts from reference TRBV7-6 and TRBJ2-1): GAGVSQSPRYKVTKRGQDVALRCDPISGHVSLYWYRQALGQGPEFLTYFNYEAQQDKSGLPNDRFSAERPEGSISTLTIQRTEQRDSAMYRCASSLATGGPYEQFFGPGTRLTVL.

The V gene is TRBV2, the J gene TRBJ1-1; possible D gene TRBD1, 5 bases. The length of the CDR3 is 11 residues. Per the germline V gene, CDR1 is SNHLY and CDR2 is FYNNEI. V dropped 6 bases and J dropped 3 bases, with 5 bases sitting between them. The CDR3 region is CASSRDTEAFF. For the CDR3, the DNA is TGTGCCAGCAGCAGGGACACTGAAGCTTTCTTT.

There are many counts of this clone. The chain couples TRBV6-2 or TRBV6-3 to TRBJ2-3; a weak D match, TRBD2 (5 bases). In germline, CDR1 is MNHEY, CDR2 SVGEGT. V was cut by 1 base and J by 4 bases, with 12 bases left in between. CDR3 length equals 15 residues. Written as DNA, the CDR3 is TGTGCCAGCAGTTACTTCCGGGGAGTTTCAGATACGCAGTATTTT. Protein sequence: CASSYFRGVSDTQYF.

The V call is TRBV13, the J call TRBJ2-3, with 10 bases fitting TRBD2. This CDR3 comprises 16 residues. With V trimmed by 5 bases and J by 2 bases, 7 bases remained unmatched. Germline V gene sequence: CDR1 PRHDT, CDR2 FYEKMQ (reference sequence). CDR3 sequence reads: CASSAVLAGDTDTQYF. The CDR3 coding sequence is TGTGCCAGCAGCGCGGTCCTAGCGGGGGACACAGATACGCAGTATTTT.

The CDR3 DNA reads TGTGCCAGCGGACAGGGGGGAAACACTGAAGCTTTCTTT. Its protein product is CASGQGGNTEAFF. The genes are TRBV18 and TRBJ1-1; TRBD1 agrees at 10 bases. Per the germline V gene, CDR1 is KGHSH and CDR2 is LQKENI. Trimming took 8 bases from V and 2 from J; bases not matched to a gene: 2. The CDR3 covers 13 residues. The variable domain in full, with the rest retrieved from reference TRBV18 and TRBJ1-1, is NAGVMQNPRHLVRRRGQEARLRCSPMKGHSHVYWYRQLPEEGLKFMVYLQKENIIDESGMPKERFSAEFPKEGPSILRIQQVVRGDSAAYFCASGQGGNTEAFFGQGTRLTVV.